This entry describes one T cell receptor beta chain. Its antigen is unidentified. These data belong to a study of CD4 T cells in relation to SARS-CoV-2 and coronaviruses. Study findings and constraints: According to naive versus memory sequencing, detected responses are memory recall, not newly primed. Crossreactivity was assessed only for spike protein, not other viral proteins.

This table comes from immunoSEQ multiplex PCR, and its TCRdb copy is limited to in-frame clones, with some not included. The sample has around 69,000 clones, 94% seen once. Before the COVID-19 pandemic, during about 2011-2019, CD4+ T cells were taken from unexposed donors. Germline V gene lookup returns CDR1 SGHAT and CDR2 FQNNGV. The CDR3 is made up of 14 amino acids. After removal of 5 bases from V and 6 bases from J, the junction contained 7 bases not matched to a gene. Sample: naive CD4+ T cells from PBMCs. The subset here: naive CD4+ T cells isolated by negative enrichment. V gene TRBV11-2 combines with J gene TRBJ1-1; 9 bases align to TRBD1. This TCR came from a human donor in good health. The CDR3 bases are TGTGCCAGCAGCACCCGACAGGGGGGCGCTGAAGCTTTCTTT. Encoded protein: CASSTRQGGAEAFF.